This TCR beta chain was recorded in a study of shared clonotypes between healthy human individuals. Sequenced by immunoSEQ multiplex PCR; TCRdb stores in-frame clones only, minus some. Here the sample spans about 2.2 million clones, 85% to 95% being singletons. In the naive CD8 group, cells lacked CD45RO and were positively selected for CCR7, so terminally differentiated effector memory CD45RA+ cells were left out. This TCR was recovered from a man between 18 and 35 years old in good health. Some clones in this sample may be carry-over from other donors' samples. The sequencing sample was made of naive CD8+ T cells from PBMCs.

The CDR3 DNA follows: TGCGCCAGCAGCTTGGGTTGGGGAGCCAAGAACACTGAAGCTTTCTTT. It specifies CASSLGWGAKNTEAFF. This chain joins TRBV5-1 and TRBJ1-1; D not certain. The CDR3 length is 16 residues. CDR1 and CDR2 from the germline V gene are SGHRS and YFSETQ. The V and J ends lost 0 bases and 1 base respectively, with 13 bases between them. Based on the CDR3 plus reference TRBV5-1 and TRBJ1-1, the full variable domain is KAGVTQTPRYLIKTRGQQVTLSCSPISGHRSVSWYQQTPGQGLQFLFEYFSETQRNKGNFPGRFSGRQFSNSRSEMNVSTLELGDSALYLCASSLGWGAKNTEAFFGQGTRLTVV.